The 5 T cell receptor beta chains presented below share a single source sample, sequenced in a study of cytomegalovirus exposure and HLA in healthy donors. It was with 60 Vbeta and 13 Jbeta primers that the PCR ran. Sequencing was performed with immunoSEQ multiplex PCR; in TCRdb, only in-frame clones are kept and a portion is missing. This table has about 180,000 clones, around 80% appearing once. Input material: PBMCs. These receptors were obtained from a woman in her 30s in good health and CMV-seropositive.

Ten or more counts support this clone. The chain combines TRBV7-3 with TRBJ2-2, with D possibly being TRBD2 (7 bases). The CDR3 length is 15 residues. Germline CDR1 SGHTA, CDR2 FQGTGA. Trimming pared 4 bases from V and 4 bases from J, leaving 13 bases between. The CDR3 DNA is TGTGCCAGCAGCTCGGGGGGCTGGGGCACCGGGGAGCTGTTTTTT. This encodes CASSSGGWGTGELFF.

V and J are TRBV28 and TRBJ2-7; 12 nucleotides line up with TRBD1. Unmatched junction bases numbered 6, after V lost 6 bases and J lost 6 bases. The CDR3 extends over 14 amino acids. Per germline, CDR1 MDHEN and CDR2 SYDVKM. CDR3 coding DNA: TGTGCCAGCAGCGTCGGGACAGGGGGCGCCGAGCAGTACTTC. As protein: CASSVGTGGAEQYF.

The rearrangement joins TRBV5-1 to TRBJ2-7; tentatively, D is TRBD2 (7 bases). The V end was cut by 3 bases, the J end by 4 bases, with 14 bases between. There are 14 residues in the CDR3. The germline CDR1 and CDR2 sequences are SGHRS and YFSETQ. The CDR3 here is CASSWRGGEYEQYF. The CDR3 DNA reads TGCGCCAGCAGCTGGAGGGGGGGTGAGTACGAGCAGTACTTC.

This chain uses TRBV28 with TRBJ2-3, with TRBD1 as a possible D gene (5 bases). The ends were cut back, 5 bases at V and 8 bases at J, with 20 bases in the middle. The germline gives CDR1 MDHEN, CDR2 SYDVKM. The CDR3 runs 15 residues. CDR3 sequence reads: CASSPFQGTPSTQYF. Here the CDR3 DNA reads TGTGCCAGCAGTCCCTTCCAGGGAACACCAAGTACGCAGTATTTT. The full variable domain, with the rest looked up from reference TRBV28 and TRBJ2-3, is DVKVTQSSRYLVKRTGEKVFLECVQDMDHENMFWYRQDPGLGLRLIYFSYDVKMKEKGDIPEGYSVSREKKERFSLILESASTNQTSMYLCASSPFQGTPSTQYFGPGTRLTVL.

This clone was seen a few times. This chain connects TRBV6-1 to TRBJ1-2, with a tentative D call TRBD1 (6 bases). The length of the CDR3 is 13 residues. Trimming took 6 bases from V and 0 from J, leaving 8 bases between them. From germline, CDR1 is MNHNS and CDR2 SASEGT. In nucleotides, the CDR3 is TGTGCCAGCAGCCGGACAGCTAACTATGGCTACACCTTC. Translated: CASSRTANYGYTF.